This T cell receptor beta chain is drawn from a study of beta chain features in type 1 diabetes. Turning to the study itself: When patients were set against healthy donors, age, gender and cell yields were similar. Notes on the study in general: Patients with type 1 diabetes showed fewer VDJ junction insertions and more deletions. Over-representation of high TCR-expressing cells was a possible consequence of cDNA sequencing.

The germline V and J ends were trimmed by 5 bases and 12 bases, with 20 bases remaining between them. Germline CDR1 is SGHTA and CDR2 is FQGNSA. This CDR3 spans 14 amino acids. This clone showed up just a few times. Its specificity is not known. CD45RO/CCR7/CD25/CD127/CD95/CD27 staining was used to isolate CD4+ naive, central memory, regulatory and stem cell-like memory cells by sorting. All of the isolated RNA was reverse transcribed, so expressed TCRB transcripts were sequenced. Measured with immunoSEQ multiplex PCR; TCRdb has only the in-frame clones, and not every one. The table shows 200,000 to 250,000 clones, with about 30% occurring only once.

Sequencing was done on a sample of central memory CD4+ T cells from blood. The chain is built from TRBV7-2 and TRBJ2-1; TRBD2 might be the D (5 bases). This receptor was identified in a man aged 30 to 45 in good health. CDR3 in amino acids: CASSLVGGEWGQFF. CDR3 DNA sequence: TGTGCCAGCAGCCTGGTAGGAGGTGAATGGGGGCAGTTCTTC. Based on the CDR3 plus reference TRBV7-2 and TRBJ2-1, the full variable domain is GAGVSQSPSNKVTEKGKDVELRCDPISGHTALYWYRQSLGQGLEFLIYFQGNSAPDKSGLPSDRFSAERTGGSVSTLTIQRTQQEDSAVYLCASSLVGGEWGQFFGPGTRLTVL.